This T cell receptor (beta chain) was profiled in a study of CD8 T cells in Susac syndrome. Across the study: Sequenced Susac syndrome patients included 5 or 6 with clinically active disease and eight in remission. Study results and limitations: The number of individuals included in the study's TCR sequencing and HLA analysis was acknowledged as relatively small.

Reverse transcription of about 0.5 to 1 ug RNA was carried out with random hexamers. Amplification of TCR beta CDR3 by immunoSEQ multiplex PCR spanned 54 Vbeta and 13 Jbeta. TCRdb used MiXCR to reprocess the immunoSEQ multiplex PCR reads, holding one entry per CDR3 protein. The profile shows around 80,000 distinct CDR3 sequences, approximately 94% of them singletons. CDR1 is SGHDT and CDR2 is YYEEEE in the germline V gene. The junction had 1 base not matched to a gene; V was cut back by 0 bases and J by 4 bases. CDR3 length equals 15 residues. Only a few counts were recorded for this clonotype. Its target is unknown. The study sequenced TCR beta in blood CD8+ and CD4+ T cells.

The clonotype originates from a human donor with Susac syndrome. V usage is TRBV5-6 and J usage is TRBJ2-1; 10 bases line up with TRBD1. What was sequenced was CD8+ T cells from PBMCs. DNA for the CDR3: TGTGCCAGCAGCTTGGGGGACAGGGGTTACAATGAGCAGTTCTTC. Encoded protein: CASSLGDRGYNEQFF.